This TCR beta chain was retrieved from a study of read filtering for tumor transcriptome and immune sequencing. Study-wide results and limits: IR-seq and RNA-seq agreed better without single-read clonotypes.

A note on this clonotype: Its target is not known. A much larger clone lies a single base off, so this may be a read error.

Germline CDR1 reads MDHEN; CDR2 reads SYDVKM. The CDR3 runs 14 residues. The library was built from about 370 ng RNA with molecular barcoded adaptors for alpha/delta and beta/gamma chains. TCRdb processed the reads anew with MiXCR; each CDR3 protein has one entry. This table holds about 24,000 distinct CDR3 sequences, under 25% found once. The sequencing sample was made of a population of CD138-negative cells sorted from bone marrow. This TCR was recovered from a donor aged 40 or over with multiple myeloma. The chain joins TRBV28 to TRBJ2-2; TRBD1 or TRBD2 may be the D gene (5 bases each). CDR3: CASRRDPNTGELSF. The CDR3 bases are TGTGCCAGCAGGAGGGACCCCAACACCGGGGAGCTGTCTTTT. Together with reference TRBV28 and TRBJ2-2, the CDR3 gives the full variable domain: DVKVTQSSRYLVKRTGEKVFLECVQDMDHENMFWYRQDPGLGLRLIYFSYDVKMKEKGDIPEGYSVSREKKERFSLILESASTNQTSMYLCASRRDPNTGELSFGEGSRLTVL.